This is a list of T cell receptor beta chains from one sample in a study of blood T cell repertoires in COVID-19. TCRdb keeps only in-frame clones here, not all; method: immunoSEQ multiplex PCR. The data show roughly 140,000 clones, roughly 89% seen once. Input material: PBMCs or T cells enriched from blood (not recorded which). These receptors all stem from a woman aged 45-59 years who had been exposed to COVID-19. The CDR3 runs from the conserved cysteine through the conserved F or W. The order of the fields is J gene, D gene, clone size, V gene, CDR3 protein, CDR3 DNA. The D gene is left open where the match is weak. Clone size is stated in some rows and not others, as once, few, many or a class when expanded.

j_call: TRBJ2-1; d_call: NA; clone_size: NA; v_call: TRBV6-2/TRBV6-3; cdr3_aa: CASSYSRGSLLGEQFF; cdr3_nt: TGTGCCAGCAGTTACTCGCGAGGTAGTTTACTCGGTGAGCAGTTCTTC
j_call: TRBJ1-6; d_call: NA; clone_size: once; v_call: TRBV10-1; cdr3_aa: CASSKNRASPLHF; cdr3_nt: TGCGCCAGCAGTAAAAACAGGGCTTCACCCCTCCACTTT
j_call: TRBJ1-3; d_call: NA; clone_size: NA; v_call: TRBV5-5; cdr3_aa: CASSLDGFSGNTIYF; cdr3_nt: TGTGCCAGCAGCTTGGACGGGTTCTCTGGAAACACCATATATTTT
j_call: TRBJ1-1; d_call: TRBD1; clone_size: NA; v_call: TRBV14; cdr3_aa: CASSSIGQGNTEAFF; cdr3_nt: TGTGCCAGCAGCTCTATAGGACAGGGGAACACTGAAGCTTTCTTT
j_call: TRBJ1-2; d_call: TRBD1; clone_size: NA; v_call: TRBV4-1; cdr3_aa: CASSQAGTGGVAGYTF; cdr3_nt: TGCGCCAGCAGCCAAGCCGGGACAGGGGGCGTCGCTGGCTACACCTTC
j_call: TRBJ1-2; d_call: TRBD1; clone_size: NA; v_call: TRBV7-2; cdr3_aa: CASSLAWVGGQSGYGYTF; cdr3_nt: TGTGCCAGCAGCTTAGCCTGGGTGGGGGGACAGTCTGGCTATGGCTACACCTTC
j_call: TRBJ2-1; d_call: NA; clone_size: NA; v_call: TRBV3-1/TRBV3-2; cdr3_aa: CASSPLGAGALYNEQFF; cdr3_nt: TGTGCCAGCAGCCCGCTGGGGGCGGGGGCCCTCTACAATGAGCAGTTCTTC
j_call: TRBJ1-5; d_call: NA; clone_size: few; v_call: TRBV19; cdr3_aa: CASSFQSQGYQPQHF; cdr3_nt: TGTGCCAGTAGCTTTCAAAGTCAGGGATATCAGCCCCAGCATTTT
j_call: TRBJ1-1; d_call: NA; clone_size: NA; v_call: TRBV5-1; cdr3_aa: CASSSYARGPTEAFF; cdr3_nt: TGCGCCAGCAGCTCGTATGCCAGGGGTCCCACTGAAGCTTTCTTT
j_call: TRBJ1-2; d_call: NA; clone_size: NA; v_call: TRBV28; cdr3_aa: CASSLPNRDGYTF; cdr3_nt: TGTGCCAGCAGTTTACCCAACAGGGATGGCTACACCTTC
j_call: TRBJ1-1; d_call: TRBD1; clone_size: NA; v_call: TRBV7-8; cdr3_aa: CASSSQGGFGEAFF; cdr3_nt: TGTGCCAGCAGCTCACAGGGGGGTTTTGGTGAAGCTTTCTTT
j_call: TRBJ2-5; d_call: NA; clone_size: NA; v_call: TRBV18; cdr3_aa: CASSQRGGGEETQYF; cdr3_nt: TGTGCCAGCTCCCAGAGGGGGGGTGGAGAAGAGACCCAGTACTTC
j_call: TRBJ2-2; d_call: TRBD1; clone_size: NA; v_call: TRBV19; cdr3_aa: CASRPNIGGQNTGELFF; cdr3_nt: TGTGCCAGTAGGCCCAACATAGGGGGCCAGAACACCGGGGAGCTGTTTTTT
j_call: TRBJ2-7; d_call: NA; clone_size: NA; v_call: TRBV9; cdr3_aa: CASSVAPEDFSEQYF; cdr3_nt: TGTGCCAGCAGCGTAGCACCGGAGGACTTCTCCGAGCAGTACTTC
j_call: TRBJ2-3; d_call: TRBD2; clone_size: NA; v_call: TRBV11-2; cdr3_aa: CASSFAGRGGFTDTQYF; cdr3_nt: TGTGCCAGCAGCTTTGCAGGACGGGGGGGCTTCACAGATACGCAGTATTTT
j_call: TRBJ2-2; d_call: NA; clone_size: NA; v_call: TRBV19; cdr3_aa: CASSTYTLGGELFF; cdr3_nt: TGTGCCAGTAGTACCTATACACTAGGCGGGGAGCTGTTTTTT
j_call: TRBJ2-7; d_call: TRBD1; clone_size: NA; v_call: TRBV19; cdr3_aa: CATGQGAYEQYF; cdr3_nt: TGTGCCACAGGACAGGGAGCCTACGAGCAGTACTTC
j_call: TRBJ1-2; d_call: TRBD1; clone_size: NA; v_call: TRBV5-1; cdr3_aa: CASSTPDRANYGYTF; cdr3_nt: TGCGCCAGCAGCACCCCGGACAGGGCGAACTATGGCTACACCTTC
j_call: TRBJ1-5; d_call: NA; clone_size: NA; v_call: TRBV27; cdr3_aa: CASSLQGTEPQHF; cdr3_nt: TGTGCCAGCAGTTTACAGGGGACGGAGCCCCAGCATTTT
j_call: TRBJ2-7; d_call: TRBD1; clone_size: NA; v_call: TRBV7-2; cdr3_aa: CASSPGTDPSEQYF; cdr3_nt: TGTGCCAGCAGCCCGGGGACAGACCCAAGCGAGCAGTACTTC
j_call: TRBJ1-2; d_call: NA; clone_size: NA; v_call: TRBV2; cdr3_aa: CASSGTETNYGYTF; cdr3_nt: TGTGCCAGCAGTGGGACAGAGACTAACTATGGCTACACCTTC
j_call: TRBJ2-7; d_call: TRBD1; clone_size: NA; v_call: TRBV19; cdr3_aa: CATRQGAYEQYF; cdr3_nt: TGTGCCACCAGACAGGGGGCATACGAGCAGTACTTC
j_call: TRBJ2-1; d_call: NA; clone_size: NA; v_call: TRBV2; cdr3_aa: CASRDTGKDEQFF; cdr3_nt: TGTGCCAGCAGGGACACAGGGAAGGATGAGCAGTTCTTC
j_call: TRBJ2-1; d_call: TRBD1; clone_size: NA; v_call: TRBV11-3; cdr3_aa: CASSNRDRGIYEQFF; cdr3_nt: TGTGCCAGCAGCAACCGGGACAGGGGGATATATGAGCAGTTCTTC
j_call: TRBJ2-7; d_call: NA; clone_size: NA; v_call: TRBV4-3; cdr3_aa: CASSHSGGYEQYF; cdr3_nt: TGCGCCAGCAGCCACTCCGGGGGCTACGAGCAGTACTTC
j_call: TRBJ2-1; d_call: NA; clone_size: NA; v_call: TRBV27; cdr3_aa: CASTHTGNEQFF; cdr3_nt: TGTGCCAGCACCCACACCGGGAATGAGCAGTTCTTC
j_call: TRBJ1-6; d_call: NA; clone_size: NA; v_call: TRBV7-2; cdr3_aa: CASSLLRVSYNSPLHF; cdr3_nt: TGTGCCAGCAGCTTATTGAGGGTCTCCTATAATTCACCCCTCCACTTT
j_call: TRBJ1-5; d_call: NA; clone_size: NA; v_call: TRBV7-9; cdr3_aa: CASSLGILGSSRNQPQHF; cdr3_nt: TGTGCCAGCAGCTTAGGCATCCTAGGGTCTAGCCGCAATCAGCCCCAGCATTTT
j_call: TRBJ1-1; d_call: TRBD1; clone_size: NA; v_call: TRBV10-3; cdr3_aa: CAISPRGDTEAFF; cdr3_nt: TGTGCCATCAGTCCCAGGGGGGACACTGAAGCTTTCTTT
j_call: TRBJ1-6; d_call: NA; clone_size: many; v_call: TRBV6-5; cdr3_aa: CASSYSGGPNSPLHF; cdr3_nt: TGTGCCAGCAGTTACTCGGGGGGACCGAATTCACCCCTCCACTTT
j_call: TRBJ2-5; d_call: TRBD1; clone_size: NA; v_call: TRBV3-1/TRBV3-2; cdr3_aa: CASSQGGRTGARETQYF; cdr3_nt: TGTGCCAGCAGCCAAGGGGGGAGGACAGGGGCCCGGGAGACCCAGTACTTC
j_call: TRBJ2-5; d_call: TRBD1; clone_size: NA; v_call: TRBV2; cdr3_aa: CASRSRTGVGETQYF; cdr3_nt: TGTGCCAGCAGGAGTAGGACAGGTGTGGGGGAGACCCAGTACTTC
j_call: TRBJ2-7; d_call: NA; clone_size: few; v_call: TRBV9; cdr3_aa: CAAVGVREQYF; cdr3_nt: TGTGCAGCGGTTGGAGTGAGGGAGCAGTACTTC
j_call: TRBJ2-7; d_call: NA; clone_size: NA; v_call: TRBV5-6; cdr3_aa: CASSPGMDYEQYF; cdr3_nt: TGTGCCAGCAGCCCCGGGATGGACTACGAGCAGTACTTC
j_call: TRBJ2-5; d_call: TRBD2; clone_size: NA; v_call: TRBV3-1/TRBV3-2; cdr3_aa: CASSQWTSGRAQQETQYF; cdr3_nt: TGTGCCAGCAGCCAATGGACTAGCGGGAGGGCCCAGCAAGAGACCCAGTACTTC
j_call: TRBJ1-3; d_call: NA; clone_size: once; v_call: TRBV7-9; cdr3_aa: CASSLERGSGNTIYF; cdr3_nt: TGTGCCAGCAGCCTCGAGAGAGGTTCTGGAAACACCATATATTTT
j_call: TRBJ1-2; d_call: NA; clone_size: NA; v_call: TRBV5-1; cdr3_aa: CASSYSGTRDNYGYTF; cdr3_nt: TGCGCCAGCAGCTACTCCGGGACACGAGACAACTATGGCTACACCTTC
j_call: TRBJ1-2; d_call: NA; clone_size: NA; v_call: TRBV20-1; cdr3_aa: CSASPDTTRGRNYGYTF; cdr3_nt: TGCAGTGCTAGTCCTGACACCACTCGTGGGCGTAACTATGGCTACACCTTC
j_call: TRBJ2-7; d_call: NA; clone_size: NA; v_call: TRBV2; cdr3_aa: CASREPLREQYF; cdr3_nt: TGTGCCAGCAGGGAGCCGCTTAGGGAGCAGTACTTC
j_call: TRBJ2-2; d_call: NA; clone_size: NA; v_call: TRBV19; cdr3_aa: CASTSNRAATGELFF; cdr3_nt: TGTGCCAGTACCTCAAACAGGGCCGCCACCGGGGAGCTGTTTTTT
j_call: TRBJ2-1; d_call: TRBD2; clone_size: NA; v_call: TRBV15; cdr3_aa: CATSRDRLATFF; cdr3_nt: TGTGCCACCAGCAGAGATCGACTAGCGACGTTCTTC
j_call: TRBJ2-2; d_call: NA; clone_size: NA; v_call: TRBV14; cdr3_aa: CASSPMQGGTGELFF; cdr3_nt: TGTGCCAGCAGCCCTATGCAGGGAGGCACCGGGGAGCTGTTTTTT
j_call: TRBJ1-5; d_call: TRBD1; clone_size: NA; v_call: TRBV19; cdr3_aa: CASSQPGQGGAQPQHF; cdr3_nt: TGTGCCAGTAGTCAGCCCGGACAGGGCGGCGCACAGCCCCAGCATTTT
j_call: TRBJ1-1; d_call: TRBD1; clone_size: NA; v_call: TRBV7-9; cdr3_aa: CASSRQGRTEAFF; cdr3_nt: TGTGCCAGCAGCCGACAGGGCCGCACTGAAGCTTTCTTT
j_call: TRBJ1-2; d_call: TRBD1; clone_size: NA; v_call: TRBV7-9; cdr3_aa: CASSLNRQGAIYGYTF; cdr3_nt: TGTGCCAGCAGCTTAAACCGACAGGGCGCAATCTATGGCTACACCTTC
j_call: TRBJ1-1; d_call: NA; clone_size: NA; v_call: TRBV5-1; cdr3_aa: CASSSIAWGDGNTEAFF; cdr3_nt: TGCGCCAGCAGCTCCATTGCCTGGGGAGACGGGAACACTGAAGCTTTCTTT
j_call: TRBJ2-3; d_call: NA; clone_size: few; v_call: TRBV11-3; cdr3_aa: CASSLVRGGTQYF; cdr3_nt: TGTGCCAGCAGCTTAGTTCGGGGTGGTACGCAGTATTTT
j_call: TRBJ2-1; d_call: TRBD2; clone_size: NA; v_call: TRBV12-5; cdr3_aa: CASVGRGNLDNEQFF; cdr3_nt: TGTGCTAGTGTCGGGAGGGGAAACTTAGACAATGAGCAGTTCTTC
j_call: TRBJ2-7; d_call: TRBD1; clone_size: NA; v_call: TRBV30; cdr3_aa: CAWSVNRGYEQYF; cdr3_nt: TGTGCCTGGAGTGTTAACAGGGGCTACGAGCAGTACTTC
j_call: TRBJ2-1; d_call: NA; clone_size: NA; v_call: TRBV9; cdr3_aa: CASSVDEAQYNEQFF; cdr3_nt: TGTGCCAGCAGCGTAGATGAAGCGCAGTACAATGAGCAGTTCTTC
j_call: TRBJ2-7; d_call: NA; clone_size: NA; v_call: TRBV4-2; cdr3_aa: CASSRRRDSLDYEQYF; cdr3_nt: TGTGCCAGCAGCCGGAGACGGGACTCCCTGGACTACGAGCAGTACTTC
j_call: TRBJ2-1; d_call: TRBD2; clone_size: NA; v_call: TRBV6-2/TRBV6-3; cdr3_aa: CASSPLRTSRGEQFF; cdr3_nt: TGTGCCAGCAGTCCCCTTCGGACTAGCAGGGGTGAGCAGTTCTTC
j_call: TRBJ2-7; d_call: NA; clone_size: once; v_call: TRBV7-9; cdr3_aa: CASSPTGRGFSYEQYF; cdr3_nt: TGTGCCAGCAGCCCCACTGGCAGGGGCTTCTCCTACGAGCAGTACTTC
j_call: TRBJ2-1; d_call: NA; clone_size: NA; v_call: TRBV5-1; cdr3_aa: CASSLAGFNNEQFF; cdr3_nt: TGCGCCAGCAGCCTGGCCGGGTTCAACAATGAGCAGTTCTTC
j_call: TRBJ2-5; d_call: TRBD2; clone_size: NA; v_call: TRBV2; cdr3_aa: CASSPLGLAGLYQETQYF; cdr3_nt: TGTGCCAGCAGTCCCCTAGGACTAGCGGGACTGTACCAAGAGACCCAGTACTTC
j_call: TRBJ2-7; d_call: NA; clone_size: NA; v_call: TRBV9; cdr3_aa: CASSAPLVPYEQYF; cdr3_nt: TGTGCCAGCAGCGCCCCGCTAGTTCCCTACGAGCAGTACTTC
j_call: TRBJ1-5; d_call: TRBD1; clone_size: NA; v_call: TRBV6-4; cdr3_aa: CASSDSTGGNQPQHF; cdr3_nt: TGTGCCAGCAGTGACTCGACAGGGGGCAATCAGCCCCAGCATTTT
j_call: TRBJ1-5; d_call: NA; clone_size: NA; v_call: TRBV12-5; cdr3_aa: CASGFDRLGQPQHF; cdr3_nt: TGTGCTAGTGGTTTCGACAGGCTGGGTCAGCCCCAGCATTTT
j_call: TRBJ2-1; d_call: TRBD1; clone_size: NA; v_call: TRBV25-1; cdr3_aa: CASSGGQRDYNEQFF; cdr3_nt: TGTGCCAGCAGTGGGGGACAGAGAGATTACAATGAGCAGTTCTTC
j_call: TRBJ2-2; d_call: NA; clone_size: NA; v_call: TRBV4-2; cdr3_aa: CASSQVGRGGTGELFF; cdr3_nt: TGTGCCAGCAGCCAAGTGGGGCGGGGTGGCACCGGGGAGCTGTTTTTT